A selection of T cell receptor beta chains follows, all from one sample in a study of shared clonotypes between healthy human individuals. Sequencing used immunoSEQ multiplex PCR; TCRdb keeps in-frame clones, though not all of them. The table has about 1,900,000 clones, over 85% seen once; the top ten hold under 1.5%. The material sequenced was naive CD8+ T cells sorted from blood. Receptors were obtained from a man between 18 and 35 years old in good health. Each CDR3 is given with its conserved first and last residue. D genes are given only for firm matches. Some rows have no size entry. The others give once, few or many, or a class for an expanded clone.

v_call	clone_size	j_call	d_call	cdr3_aa	cdr3_nt
TRBV30	.	TRBJ1-2	.	CAWSVTNNYGYTF	TGTGCCTGGAGTGTAACTAATAACTATGGCTACACCTTC
TRBV27	.	TRBJ2-7	TRBD2	CASSSPRTSGLYEQYF	TGTGCCAGCAGTTCCCCCAGGACTAGCGGACTCTACGAGCAGTACTTC
TRBV28	.	TRBJ2-7	TRBD2	CASSAPYGTSGLYEQYF	TGTGCCAGCAGTGCCCCCTATGGGACTAGCGGCTTATACGAGCAGTACTTC
TRBV7-9	.	TRBJ2-7	TRBD1	CASSLGDRKYF	TGTGCCAGCAGCTTAGGGGACAGGAAGTACTTC
TRBV2	.	TRBJ2-7	TRBD2	CASSQAGGPEEQYF	TGTGCCAGCAGTCAAGCGGGGGGGCCCGAAGAGCAGTACTTC
TRBV11-2	.	TRBJ1-1	TRBD1	CASSPRTGLRAEAFF	TGTGCCAGCAGCCCGCGGACAGGGTTAAGGGCTGAAGCTTTCTTT
TRBV11-2	.	TRBJ1-1	TRBD1	CASRSRDRGFPEAFF	TGTGCCAGCAGATCCAGGGACAGGGGGTTCCCTGAAGCTTTCTTT
TRBV5-4	.	TRBJ2-7	.	CASTLSVGLDSYEQYF	TGTGCCAGCACCCTCTCCGTGGGGCTGGACTCCTACGAGCAGTACTTC
TRBV4-1	.	TRBJ2-5	.	CASSHAYQETQYF	TGCGCCAGCAGCCATGCGTACCAAGAGACCCAGTACTTC
TRBV28	.	TRBJ1-1	.	CASSLLEPRIGYEAFF	TGTGCCAGCAGTTTATTGGAGCCACGTATAGGGTATGAAGCTTTCTTT
TRBV6-5	.	TRBJ2-5	.	CASSFDGSPQETQYF	TGTGCCAGCAGTTTTGACGGGAGCCCCCAAGAGACCCAGTACTTC
TRBV7-3	.	TRBJ1-2	.	CASSVDGAGGYTF	TGTGCCAGCAGCGTGGATGGGGCAGGTGGCTACACCTTC
TRBV10-3	once	TRBJ2-2	.	CAISGHTGTTNAGELFF	TGTGCCATCAGTGGCCATACCGGGACCACGAACGCCGGGGAGCTGTTTTTT
TRBV10-3	.	TRBJ2-1	TRBD2	CAISESWTSGYNEQFF	TGTGCCATCAGTGAGTCGTGGACTAGCGGATACAATGAGCAGTTCTTC
TRBV5-6	.	TRBJ1-3	.	CASSLGVAGNTIYF	TGTGCCAGCAGCCTGGGGGTGGCAGGAAACACCATATATTTT
TRBV4-3	.	TRBJ2-2	.	CASSRLLASSGELFF	TGCGCCAGCAGCCGGTTACTAGCCTCTTCCGGGGAGCTGTTTTTT
TRBV10-2	once	TRBJ2-7	.	CASSEGLSYEQYF	TGCGCCAGCAGTGAGGGCTTATCCTACGAGCAGTACTTC
TRBV27	.	TRBJ1-5	TRBD1	CASSVTGARQPQHF	TGTGCCAGCAGCGTAACAGGGGCTCGGCAGCCCCAGCATTTT
TRBV6-1	.	TRBJ1-4	.	CASSAQGLNEKLFF	TGTGCCAGCAGTGCCCAGGGGCTTAATGAAAAACTGTTTTTT
TRBV9	.	TRBJ2-5	TRBD1	CASGTGETQYF	TGTGCCAGCGGGACAGGGGAGACCCAGTACTTC
TRBV6-5	.	TRBJ2-1	.	CASSSLLGKNEQFF	TGTGCCAGCAGTTCGTTACTAGGGAAGAATGAGCAGTTCTTC
TRBV5-4	.	TRBJ2-3	.	CASSAGPYSGGGTDTQYF	TGTGCCAGCAGCGCGGGACCCTACTCCGGAGGTGGCACAGATACGCAGTATTTT
TRBV27	once	TRBJ2-2	.	CASSLSAYTGELFF	TGTGCCAGCAGTTTATCGGCCTACACCGGGGAGCTGTTTTTT
TRBV6-6	.	TRBJ2-7	.	CASSYSSGGYEQYF	TGTGCCAGCAGTTATTCTTCAGGGGGGTACGAGCAGTACTTC
TRBV10-3	.	TRBJ2-3	TRBD1	CAISMDREGTDTQYF	TGTGCCATCAGCATGGACAGGGAAGGCACAGATACGCAGTATTTT
TRBV5-6	.	TRBJ2-1	.	CASSFSAVYNEQFF	TGTGCCAGCAGCTTTTCAGCGGTCTACAATGAGCAGTTCTTC
TRBV6-5	.	TRBJ2-7	TRBD2	CASSYSSGESSYEQYF	TGTGCCAGCAGTTACTCTAGCGGGGAAAGCTCCTACGAGCAGTACTTC
TRBV15	once	TRBJ1-1	.	CATSSRGPGHPNTEAFF	TGTGCCACCAGCAGCCGGGGACCGGGACATCCTAACACTGAAGCTTTCTTT
TRBV19	.	TRBJ2-7	TRBD1	CASSIGQGGYEQYF	TGTGCCAGTAGTATCGGACAGGGGGGCTACGAGCAGTACTTC
TRBV29-1	.	TRBJ1-2	.	CSVGWEEDYGYTF	TGCAGCGTTGGGTGGGAGGAAGACTATGGCTACACCTTC
TRBV7-9	.	TRBJ1-5	TRBD1	CASSLAEDRGNQPQHF	TGTGCCAGCAGCTTAGCGGAGGACAGGGGTAATCAGCCCCAGCATTTT
TRBV4-2	.	TRBJ2-7	.	CASSQEGQGYLYEQYF	TGTGCCAGCAGCCAAGAAGGGCAGGGGTATCTCTACGAGCAGTACTTC
TRBV4-1	.	TRBJ1-3	.	CASSQVSGNTIYF	TGCGCCAGCAGCCAAGTCTCCGGAAACACCATATATTTT
TRBV27	.	TRBJ2-3	TRBD2	CASSQLAGESDTQYF	TGTGCCAGCAGTCAACTAGCGGGAGAATCAGATACGCAGTATTTT
TRBV7-6	.	TRBJ2-1	.	CASSFDPNEQFF	TGTGCCAGCAGCTTTGACCCGAATGAGCAGTTCTTC
TRBV27	.	TRBJ2-3	TRBD2	CASSPIGTSGTDTQYF	TGTGCCAGCAGTCCAATCGGGACTAGCGGGACAGATACGCAGTATTTT
TRBV29-1	.	TRBJ2-2	.	CSVGLLPGELFF	TGCAGCGTGGGACTGCTTCCCGGGGAGCTGTTTTTT
TRBV5-1	.	TRBJ2-5	.	CASRLGPSDWETQYF	TGCGCCAGCCGTCTGGGACCCTCCGACTGGGAGACCCAGTACTTC
TRBV18	.	TRBJ2-7	.	CASSPPLGYEQYF	TGTGCCAGCTCACCACCTCTGGGGTACGAGCAGTACTTC
TRBV19	.	TRBJ2-3	.	CASSIGGVTTDTQYF	TGTGCCAGTAGTATTGGTGGGGTAACGACAGATACGCAGTATTTT
TRBV2	.	TRBJ1-5	.	CASSSGVSNQPQHF	TGTGCCAGCAGCTCCGGGGTTAGCAATCAGCCCCAGCATTTT
TRBV7-9	.	TRBJ2-5	TRBD2	CASSLGLAEEETQYF	TGTGCCAGCAGCTTAGGACTAGCGGAAGAAGAGACCCAGTACTTC
TRBV7-9	.	TRBJ2-7	.	CASSPLRMYEQYF	TGTGCCAGCAGCCCGCTTCGAATGTACGAGCAGTACTTC
TRBV28	.	TRBJ1-2	.	CASSSPTESGYGYTF	TGTGCCAGCAGTTCGCCGACCGAGTCAGGCTATGGCTACACCTTC
TRBV7-8	.	TRBJ1-1	TRBD1	CASSGQGGGLNTEAFF	TGTGCCAGCAGCGGACAGGGGGGAGGCTTGAACACTGAAGCTTTCTTT
TRBV7-2	.	TRBJ1-5	TRBD1	CASSLEGQYSNQPQHF	TGTGCCAGCAGCTTGGAGGGACAGTATAGCAATCAGCCCCAGCATTTT
TRBV18	.	TRBJ2-5	TRBD1	CASSPGQGLSETQYF	TGTGCCAGCTCACCCGGACAGGGTCTTTCGGAGACCCAGTACTTC
TRBV25-1	.	TRBJ2-7	.	CASSESGTLRFSYEQYF	TGTGCCAGCAGTGAATCAGGGACCCTTAGATTCTCCTACGAGCAGTACTTC
TRBV13	.	TRBJ2-2	TRBD2	CASSSRTSPDTGELFF	TGTGCCAGCAGCTCTAGGACTAGCCCAGACACCGGGGAGCTGTTTTTT
TRBV10-3	.	TRBJ1-5	.	CAISDIPDQPQHF	TGTGCCATCAGTGACATCCCAGATCAGCCCCAGCATTTT
TRBV2	once	TRBJ2-7	.	CASTDNYYEQYF	TGTGCCAGCACCGACAACTACTACGAGCAGTACTTC
TRBV4-1	.	TRBJ2-7	.	CASSPRDTGYEQYF	TGCGCCAGCAGCCCCCGGGACACCGGCTACGAGCAGTACTTC
TRBV7-9	.	TRBJ1-2	.	CASRLLSDSNYGYTF	TGTGCCAGCAGACTGTTGTCGGACAGCAACTATGGCTACACCTTC
TRBV5-1	few	TRBJ2-7	.	CASSLVEYEQYF	TGCGCCAGCAGCTTGGTCGAATACGAGCAGTACTTC
TRBV7-6	.	TRBJ2-7	TRBD2	CASSLGLAGGYEQYF	TGTGCCAGCAGCTTAGGTCTAGCGGGAGGGTACGAGCAGTACTTC
TRBV27	.	TRBJ1-2	.	CASSSLDGNYGYTF	TGTGCCAGCAGTTCCTTAGACGGGAACTATGGCTACACCTTC
TRBV2	.	TRBJ2-1	TRBD1	CASSLGTGDNEQFF	TGTGCCAGCAGTTTAGGGACAGGGGACAATGAGCAGTTCTTC